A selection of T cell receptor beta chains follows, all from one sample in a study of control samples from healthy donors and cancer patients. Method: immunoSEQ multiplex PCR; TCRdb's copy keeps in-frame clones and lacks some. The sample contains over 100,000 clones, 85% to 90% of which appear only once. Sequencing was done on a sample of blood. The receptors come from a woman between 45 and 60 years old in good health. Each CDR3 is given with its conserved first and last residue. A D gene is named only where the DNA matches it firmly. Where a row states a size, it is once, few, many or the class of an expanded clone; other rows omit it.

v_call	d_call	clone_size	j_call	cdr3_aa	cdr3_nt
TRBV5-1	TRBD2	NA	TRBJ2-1	CASSFGGRALGEQFF	TGCGCCAGCAGCTTCGGTGGGAGGGCCCTGGGGGAGCAGTTCTTC
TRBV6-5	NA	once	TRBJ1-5	CASSPPGGYQPQHF	TGTGCCAGCAGTCCCCCGGGGGGTTACCAGCCCCAGCATTTT
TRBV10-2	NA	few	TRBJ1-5	CASSESPGNSNQPQHF	TGCGCCAGCAGTGAGTCGCCCGGGAATAGCAATCAGCCCCAGCATTTT
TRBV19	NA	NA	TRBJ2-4	CASSIDRRGRLAKNIQYF	TGTGCCAGTAGTATAGATCGGAGGGGCAGGCTAGCCAAAAACATTCAGTACTTC
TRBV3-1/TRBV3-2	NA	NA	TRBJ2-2	CASRRRTGELFF	TGTGCCAGCCGTAGAAGGACCGGGGAGCTGTTTTTT
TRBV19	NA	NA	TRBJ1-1	CASSMVSEAFF	TGTGCCAGTAGTATGGTCTCTGAAGCTTTCTTT
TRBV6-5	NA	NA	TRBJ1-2	CASRDSPSYGYTF	TGTGCCAGCAGGGACAGTCCCTCCTATGGCTACACCTTC
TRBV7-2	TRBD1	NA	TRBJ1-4	CASSSDRATNEKLFF	TGTGCCAGCAGCTCCGACAGGGCAACTAATGAAAAACTGTTTTTT
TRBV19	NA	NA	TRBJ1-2	CASLGGILGGYTF	TGTGCCAGCCTAGGGGGAATACTCGGAGGCTACACCTTC
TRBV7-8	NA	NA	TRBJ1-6	CASRSEWGSALYSPLHF	TGTGCCAGCAGATCCGAGTGGGGGAGTGCGCTATATTCACCCCTCCACTTT
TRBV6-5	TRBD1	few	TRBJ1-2	CASRPGTGVGYTF	TGTGCCAGCAGACCAGGGACAGGGGTTGGCTACACCTTC
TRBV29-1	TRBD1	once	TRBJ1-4	CSVSRGREKLFF	TGCAGCGTAAGCAGGGGGCGAGAAAAACTGTTTTTT
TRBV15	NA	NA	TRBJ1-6	CATTQETGISPLHF	TGTGCCACCACCCAAGAGACCGGGATTTCACCCCTCCACTTT
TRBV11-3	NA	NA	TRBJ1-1	CASRNGNTEAFF	TGTGCCAGCAGGAACGGGAACACTGAAGCTTTCTTT
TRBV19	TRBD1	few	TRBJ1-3	CASSMLNRGRSGNTIYF	TGTGCCAGTAGTATGCTTAACAGGGGGCGTTCTGGAAACACCATATATTTT
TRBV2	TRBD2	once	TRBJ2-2	CASSHILSGAFYTGELFF	TGTGCCAGCAGTCACATCCTAAGCGGGGCGTTTTACACCGGGGAGCTGTTTTTT
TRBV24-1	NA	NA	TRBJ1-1	CATRASMNTEAFF	TGTGCCACCAGAGCTTCGATGAACACTGAAGCTTTCTTT
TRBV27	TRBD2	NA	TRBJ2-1	CASGIAGNPNNEQFF	TGTGCCAGTGGCATAGCGGGAAATCCCAACAATGAGCAGTTCTTC
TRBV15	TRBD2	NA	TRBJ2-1	CATIKREGYNEQFF	TGTGCCACCATCAAGCGGGAGGGCTACAATGAGCAGTTCTTC
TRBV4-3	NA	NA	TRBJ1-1	CASSQEVGNTEAFF	TGCGCCAGCAGCCAAGAAGTAGGGAACACTGAAGCTTTCTTT
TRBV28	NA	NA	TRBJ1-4	CASSFLGQRNEKLFF	TGTGCCAGCAGTTTCTTAGGGCAACGGAATGAAAAACTGTTTTTT
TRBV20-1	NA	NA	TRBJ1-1	CSGRRSTEAFF	TGCAGTGGCCGCAGGTCGACTGAAGCTTTCTTT
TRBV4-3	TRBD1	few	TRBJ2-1	CASSQERGTGLPNEQFF	TGCGCCAGCAGCCAAGAACGCGGGACAGGGTTACCCAATGAGCAGTTCTTC
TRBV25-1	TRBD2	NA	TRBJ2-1	CASSVWTSGSYNEQFF	TGTGCCAGCAGTGTCTGGACTAGCGGGAGTTACAATGAGCAGTTCTTC
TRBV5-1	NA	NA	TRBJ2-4	CASSLGTSPSNIQYF	TGCGCCAGCAGCTTGGGGACTTCCCCATCGAACATTCAGTACTTC
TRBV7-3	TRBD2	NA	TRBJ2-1	CASSLSGPTYNEQFF	TGTGCCAGCAGCCTTAGCGGGCCGACCTACAATGAGCAGTTCTTC
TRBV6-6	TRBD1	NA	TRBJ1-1	CASSAAGGNTEAFF	TGTGCCAGCAGTGCGGCAGGGGGTAACACTGAAGCTTTCTTT
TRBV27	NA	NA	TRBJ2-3	CASGISGYTQYF	TGTGCCAGCGGTATTAGCGGTTATACGCAGTATTTT
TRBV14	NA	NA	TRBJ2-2	CASPPWLLGTGELFF	TGTGCCAGCCCCCCGTGGCTATTAGGCACCGGGGAGCTGTTTTTT
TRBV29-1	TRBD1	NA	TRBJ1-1	CSVGLGQGGFDTEAFF	TGCAGCGTTGGTTTGGGACAGGGCGGATTCGACACTGAAGCTTTCTTT
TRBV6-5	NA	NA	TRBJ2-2	CASSQWSGELFF	TGTGCCAGCAGTCAGTGGTCCGGGGAGCTGTTTTTT
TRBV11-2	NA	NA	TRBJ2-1	CASSGGANEQFF	TGTGCCAGCAGCGGGGGGGCGAATGAGCAGTTCTTC
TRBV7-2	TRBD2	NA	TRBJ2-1	CASSLQRGGREQFF	TGTGCCAGCAGCTTACAGCGGGGGGGTCGGGAGCAGTTCTTC
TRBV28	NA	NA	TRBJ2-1	CASSTLRDMVVDLPYNEQFF	TGTGCCAGCAGCACTCTCCGGGACATGGTTGTCGATCTGCCCTACAATGAGCAGTTCTTC
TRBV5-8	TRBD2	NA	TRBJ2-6	CASSLLLAGVSGANVLTF	TGTGCCAGCAGCTTGCTTCTAGCGGGGGTCTCTGGGGCCAACGTCCTGACTTTC
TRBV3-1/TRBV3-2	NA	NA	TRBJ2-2	CASSHGTANTGELFF	TGTGCCAGCAGCCACGGGACGGCGAACACCGGGGAGCTGTTTTTT
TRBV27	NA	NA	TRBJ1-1	CASSPPSGDTEAFF	TGTGCCAGCAGTCCCCCCTCTGGGGACACTGAAGCTTTCTTT
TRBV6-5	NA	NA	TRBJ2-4	CASLRAPSRENIQYF	TGTGCCAGCCTCCGCGCGCCCTCCAGAGAAAACATTCAGTACTTC
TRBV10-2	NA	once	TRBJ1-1	CASTTQNTEAFF	TGCGCCAGCACAACACAGAACACTGAAGCTTTCTTT
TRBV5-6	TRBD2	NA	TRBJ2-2	CASSLYPGGPGGELFF	TGTGCCAGCAGCTTGTATCCGGGAGGGCCAGGTGGGGAGCTGTTTTTT
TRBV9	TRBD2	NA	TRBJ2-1	CASSVDHGGIEQFF	TGTGCCAGCAGCGTAGATCACGGGGGGATTGAGCAGTTCTTC
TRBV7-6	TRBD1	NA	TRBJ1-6	CASSLSSGGEYNSPLHF	TGTGCCAGCAGCTTATCTTCAGGGGGGGAGTATAATTCACCCCTCCACTTT
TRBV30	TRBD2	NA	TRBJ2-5	CAWSDPWEGRETQYF	TGTGCCTGGAGTGACCCGTGGGAGGGAAGGGAGACCCAGTACTTC
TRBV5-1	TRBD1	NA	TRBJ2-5	CASSLSTGTAKETQYF	TGCGCCAGCAGCTTATCCACCGGGACAGCTAAAGAGACCCAGTACTTC
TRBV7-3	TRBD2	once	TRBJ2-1	CASSYREGPLNEQFF	TGTGCCAGCAGCTACCGGGAGGGCCCCCTCAATGAGCAGTTCTTC
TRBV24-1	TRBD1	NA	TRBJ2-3	CATSEGQGTDTQYF	TGTGCCACCAGTGAGGGACAGGGGACAGATACGCAGTATTTT
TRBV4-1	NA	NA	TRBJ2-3	CASSQVDFTDTQYF	TGCGCCAGCAGCCAAGTGGATTTCACAGATACGCAGTATTTT
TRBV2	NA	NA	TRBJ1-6	CASSTERNSPLHF	TGTGCCAGCAGCACCGAGCGGAATTCACCCCTCCACTTT
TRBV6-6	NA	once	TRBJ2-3	CASSYRRNTDTQYF	TGTGCCAGCAGTTACAGGAGAAACACAGATACGCAGTATTTT
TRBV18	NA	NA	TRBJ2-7	CASSYDRGAWEQYF	TGTGCCAGCTCGTACGATCGAGGGGCCTGGGAGCAGTACTTC
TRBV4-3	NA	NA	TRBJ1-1	CASSQDRESNTEAFF	TGCGCCAGCAGCCAAGATAGGGAGTCGAACACTGAAGCTTTCTTT
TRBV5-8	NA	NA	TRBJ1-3	CASSRYAGYSGNTIYF	TGTGCCAGCAGTCGATACGCAGGATACTCTGGAAACACCATATATTTT